The clone carrying this T cell receptor (beta chain) was seen ten or more times. Its target is not known. From 5'RACE with constant-segment primers came TCR alpha and TCR beta cDNA libraries that carried sample barcodes and UMIs. Each CDR3 protein is one row after TCRdb ran MiXCR on the 5' RACE reads. The sample has some 200,000 distinct CDR3 sequences, over 9.5% seen once. This sample is drawn from a study of T-cell memory formation after mild COVID-19. In the study overall: Largely donor-specific TCR clusters were found.

In germline, CDR1 is LGHNA, CDR2 YSLEER. This CDR3 region has 18 residues. V lost 1 base and J 4 bases, leaving 21 bases between the germline ends. Study-level findings and limits: Unconfirmed was the SARS-CoV-2 specificity of second-wave clones that peaked on day 37. Among contracting clones, CD4+ were mainly CM/EM and CD8+ enriched in EMRA.

The V call is TRBV4-3, the J call TRBJ2-3; D possibly corresponds to TRBD2 (7 bases). The receptor comes from a man in his late teens or twenties who had mild COVID-19 (a few samples of this study predate the infection). Cell type and time point are not known. Sequenced: PBMCs or a T cell subset sorted from them (not recorded which). The CDR3 nucleotides are TGCGCCAGCAGCCAAGTAACCCTAGTGGGGGGGCTTCCAGATACGCAGTATTTT. Translated: CASSQVTLVGGLPDTQYF.